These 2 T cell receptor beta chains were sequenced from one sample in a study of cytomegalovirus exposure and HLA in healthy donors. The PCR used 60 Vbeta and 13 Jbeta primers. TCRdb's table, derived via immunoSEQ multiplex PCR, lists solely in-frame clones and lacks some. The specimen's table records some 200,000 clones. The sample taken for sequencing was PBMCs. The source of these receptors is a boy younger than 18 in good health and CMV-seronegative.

In nucleotides, the CDR3 is TGCAGTGCTAGGGTGAGAGATACGCAGTATTTT. Translation: CSARVRDTQYF. The chain joins TRBV20-1 to TRBJ2-3, with D unclear. Germline V gene data show CDR1 as DFQATT and CDR2 as SNEGSKA (reference sequence). This CDR3 is 11 amino acids long. With 3 bases removed from V and 5 bases from J, the gap between germline ends came to 6 bases.

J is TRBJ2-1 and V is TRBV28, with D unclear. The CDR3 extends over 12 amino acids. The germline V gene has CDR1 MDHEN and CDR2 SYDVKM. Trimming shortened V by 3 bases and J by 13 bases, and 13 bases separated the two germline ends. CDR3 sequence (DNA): TGTGCCAGCAGTTTCGAACCATACTTACAGTTCTTC. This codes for CASSFEPYLQFF.